The clone carrying this T cell receptor beta chain has just one count. What it binds is unknown. Other DNA sequences of this sample code for an identical CDR3. Profiling relied on immunoSEQ multiplex PCR, and the TCRdb table lists in-frame clones only, not all of them. The table includes some 1,400,000 clones, around 95% detected once. The record originates from a study of shared clonotypes between healthy human individuals. About the research overall: Two women and three men aged 18 to 49 served as donors. Overall study findings and caveats: Relative to memory subsets, naive subsets generally showed larger estimated richness. The four-donor shared clonotypes exceeded non-shared clonotypes in generation probability, with non-shared ones scoring lower. The small donor group covered limited genetic and exposure diversity.

V lost 2 bases to trimming and J lost 0 bases, with 4 bases between them. The CDR3 consists of 13 residues. Germline CDR1 is KGHSH and CDR2 is LQKENI. V and J are TRBV18 and TRBJ1-1; no clear D gene. The TCR was taken from a man aged 30 to 45 in good health. Sequencing was performed on naive CD4+ T cells sorted from blood. Subset meaning: CD45RA+ positively selected. Written as DNA, the CDR3 is TGTGCCAGCTCACCAGACTTGAACACTGAAGCTTTCTTT. Protein: CASSPDLNTEAFF. Supplemented by reference TRBV18 and TRBJ1-1, the full variable domain reads NAGVMQNPRHLVRRRGQEARLRCSPMKGHSHVYWYRQLPEEGLKFMVYLQKENIIDESGMPKERFSAEFPKEGPSILRIQQVVRGDSAAYFCASSPDLNTEAFFGQGTRLTVV.